The sequence of this T cell receptor beta chain was determined in a study of cytomegalovirus exposure and HLA in healthy donors (dated by TCRdb to the late 2010s). As for the study more broadly: According to a later analysis, the 120 or so validation repertoires were produced on the same platform as the 700 or so repertoires of the first cohort. The study aimed to test whether cataloging public T cell receptors could reveal signatures of past pathogen exposure. In addition to the first cohort of 650 to 800 subjects, a separate validation cohort of under 150 different subjects was used. To predict cytomegalovirus infection status, the study brought together high-throughput TCR immunosequencing, statistical association of individual TCRs with disease status, and machine learning.

Libraries were constructed by the immunoSEQ multiplex PCR assay. In the authors' own workflow: A statistical classification framework was built for diagnosing cytomegalovirus status from the catalog of TCR beta chain sequences. Entries here come from immuneACCESS through TCRdb and include only in-frame sequences with V and J called. Some clones fail to appear in such tables; in the studies checked, an unresolved V gene covers under half of the shortfall, and the cause of the remainder is unknown. The V and J calls and the clone size are those of that table, but D and trimming were determined from the DNA. In all, the sample holds hundreds of thousands of clones, and around nine tenths of those were seen once. Jointly, the top ten make up about 2% of the sample. Taken from the germline V gene (reference sequence), the CDR1 and CDR2 loops are LNHNV and YYDKDF. At the junction V is shortened by 5 bases and J by 8 bases; bases outside the gene matches: 6. The CDR3 sequence holds 13 residues, the cysteine and phenylalanine included. Left in the record is the CDR3 DNA by itself, 39 bases read in frame from the first base.

Here is what the overall study found, with its caveats: It was suggested by the authors that the approach could potentially be generalized to other disease states and immunological phenotypes. Most TCR sequences were seen in very few donors, while some public TCRs were found in many individuals. The study listed approximately 150 TCR beta chains as associated with cytomegalovirus. The classifier was reported to diagnose cytomegalovirus status with high specificity and sensitivity in both the original cohort and the validation cohort. A later analysis found that TCRs clustered in the first cohort also tended to co-occur in the 120 validation repertoires, with 94% of cluster scores above 0. A later analysis had no HLA typing for the validation cohort, so co-occurrence there was scored across all 110 or so repertoires. A few of the identified cytomegalovirus-associated TCR beta chains were confirmed in vitro to be specific for cytomegalovirus antigens.

The donors were included in the validation cohort of roughly 130 subjects, a group kept apart from the approximately 650-subject first cohort. This clone has only a few counts. Its antigen is not yet known. Qualities for individual bases were not recorded, and no much larger clone is one base off. The sequence was collected from a woman aged 18-29 years in good health and CMV-seropositive. The sequencing input was PBMCs. The rearranged chain carries TRBV15 and TRBJ1-2; 9 bases in between match TRBD1. The DNA reads TGTGCCACCAGCCTCAGGGACAGGGTGGGCTACACCTTC. It specifies CATSLRDRVGYTF. When the CDR3 is completed using the reference TRBV15 and TRBJ1-2 genes on either side, the full variable domain is DAMVIQNPRYQVTQFGKPVTLSCSQTLNHNVMYWYQQKSSQAPKLLFHYYDKDFNNEADTPDNFQSRRPNTSFCFLDIRSPGLGDTAMYLCATSLRDRVGYTFGSGTRLTVV.